This T cell receptor (beta chain) was found in a study of control samples from healthy donors and cancer patients. Per the germline V gene, CDR1 is MDHEN and CDR2 is SYDVKM. With 3 bases removed from V and 1 base from J, the gap between germline ends came to 9 bases. The CDR3 consists of 14 residues. Sequencing was performed with immunoSEQ multiplex PCR; in TCRdb, only in-frame clones are kept and a portion is missing. The table records about 180,000 clones, roughly 92% of them present only once. The V and J genes are TRBV28 and TRBJ1-2; tentatively, D is TRBD1 (5 bases). Material: blood. The receptor was isolated from a man in his thirties or forties in good health. Here the CDR3 DNA reads TGTGCCAGCAGTTTCTTCGGGGGTAACTATGGCTACACCTTC. This translates into CASSFFGGNYGYTF.